The clone carrying this TCR beta chain has just one count. Its target is unknown. Primers included in the PCR were 60 Vbeta and 13 Jbeta primers. Measured with immunoSEQ multiplex PCR; TCRdb has only the in-frame clones, and not every one. This table holds about 160,000 clones, approximately 77% found once. These data come from a study of cytomegalovirus exposure and HLA in healthy donors. Study-wide results and limits: High sensitivity and specificity were reportedly achieved when the classifier diagnosed cytomegalovirus status.

This TCR came from a male donor in good health and CMV-seronegative. Source material: PBMCs.

The CDR3 DNA is TGTGCCAGTAGTATAGTGGCGGATCAGGCAGGGTCTGAAGCTTTCTTT. Encoded protein: CASSIVADQAGSEAFF. The chain recombines TRBV19 with TRBJ1-1, with D possibly matching TRBD1 (5 bases). The CDR3 extends over 16 amino acids. Trimming removed 1 base at V and 6 bases at J, with 18 bases between. CDR1 LNHDA and CDR2 SQIVND come from the germline V gene (reference sequence).